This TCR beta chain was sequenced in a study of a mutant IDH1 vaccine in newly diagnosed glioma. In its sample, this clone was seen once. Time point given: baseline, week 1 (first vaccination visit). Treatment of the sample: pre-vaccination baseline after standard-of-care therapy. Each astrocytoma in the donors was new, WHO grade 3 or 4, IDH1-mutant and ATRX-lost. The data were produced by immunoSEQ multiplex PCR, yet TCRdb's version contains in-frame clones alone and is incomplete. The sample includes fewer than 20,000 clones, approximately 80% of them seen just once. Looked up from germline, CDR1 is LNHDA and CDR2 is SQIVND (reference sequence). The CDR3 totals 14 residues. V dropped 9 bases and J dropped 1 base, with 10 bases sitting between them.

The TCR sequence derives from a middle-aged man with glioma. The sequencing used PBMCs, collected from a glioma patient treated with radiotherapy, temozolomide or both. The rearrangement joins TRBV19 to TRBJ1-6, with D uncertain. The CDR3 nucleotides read TGTGCCAGCACCGATCCTTCCTATAATTCACCCCTCCACTTT. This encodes CASTDPSYNSPLHF.